This T cell receptor (beta chain) is drawn from a study of CXCR3-negative and CXCR3-positive naive CD8 T cells. This CDR3 has 14 amino acids. Germline CDR1 and CDR2: ENHRY and SYGVKD. Preparation of TRB cDNA libraries relied on 5' RACE carrying UMI labels. One entry per CDR3 protein, without DNA, is what TCRdb gives after re-calling the 5' RACE reads. The ten top clones account for about 2%, within a sample of 41,000 or so distinct CDR3 sequences. Naive CD8+ T cells showed a CD45RO-CCR7+CD27+CD95- phenotype. Study results and caveats: Upon cryopreservation, CXCR3 expression partially decreased, and most assays used fresh PBMCs.

Note on this clonotype: Its antigen is undetermined.

The chain employs TRBV10-3 and TRBJ2-7; TCRdb lists TRBD1, though no DNA is available to test this call. The receptor's source is a human donor in good health. Some clones in this sample may be carry-over from other donors' samples. The material sequenced was naive CXCR3- CD8+ T cells from blood. Subset here: CD45RO-CCR7+CD27+CD95- naive CD8+ T cells lacking CXCR3 (TNR3-). CDR3 sequence: CAISEDSNSYEQYF.